This T cell receptor beta chain was retrieved from a study of cytotoxic CD8 clonotypes in ibrutinib-treated CLL. Study in general: An average of 255,043 productive templates and some 99,000 productive rearrangements was obtained per sample.

TCRdb's table, derived via immunoSEQ multiplex PCR, lists solely in-frame clones and lacks some. The sample shows some 140,000 clones, 91% of them seen only once. The germline gives CDR1 SGHAT, CDR2 FQNNGV. V was cut by 3 bases and J by 0 bases, with 11 bases left in between. The CDR3 runs 16 residues. V usage is TRBV11-2 and J usage is TRBJ1-4, with D possibly TRBD1 on 5 matching bases. The origin of this receptor is a human donor with chronic lymphocytic leukemia. The input for sequencing was PBMCs, taken after 12 months of ibrutinib treatment. CDR3 sequence reads: CASSLSDRATNEKLFF. DNA for the CDR3: TGTGCCAGCAGCTTGTCTGACAGAGCAACTAATGAAAAACTGTTTTTT.